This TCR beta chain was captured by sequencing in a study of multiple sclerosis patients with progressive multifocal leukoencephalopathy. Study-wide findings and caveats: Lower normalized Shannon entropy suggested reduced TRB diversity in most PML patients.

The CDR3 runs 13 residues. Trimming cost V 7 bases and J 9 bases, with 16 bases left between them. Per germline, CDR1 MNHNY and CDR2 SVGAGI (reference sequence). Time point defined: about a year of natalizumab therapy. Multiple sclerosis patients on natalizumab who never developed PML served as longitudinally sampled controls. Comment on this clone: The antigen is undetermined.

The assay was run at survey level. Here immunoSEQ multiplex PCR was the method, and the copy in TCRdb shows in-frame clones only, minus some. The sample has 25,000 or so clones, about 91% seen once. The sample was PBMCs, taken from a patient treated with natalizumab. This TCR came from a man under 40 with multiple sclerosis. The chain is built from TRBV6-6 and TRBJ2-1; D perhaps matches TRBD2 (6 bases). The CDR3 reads CASIPSPAGEQFF. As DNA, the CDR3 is TGTGCCAGCATCCCCAGCCCAGCGGGTGAGCAGTTCTTC.